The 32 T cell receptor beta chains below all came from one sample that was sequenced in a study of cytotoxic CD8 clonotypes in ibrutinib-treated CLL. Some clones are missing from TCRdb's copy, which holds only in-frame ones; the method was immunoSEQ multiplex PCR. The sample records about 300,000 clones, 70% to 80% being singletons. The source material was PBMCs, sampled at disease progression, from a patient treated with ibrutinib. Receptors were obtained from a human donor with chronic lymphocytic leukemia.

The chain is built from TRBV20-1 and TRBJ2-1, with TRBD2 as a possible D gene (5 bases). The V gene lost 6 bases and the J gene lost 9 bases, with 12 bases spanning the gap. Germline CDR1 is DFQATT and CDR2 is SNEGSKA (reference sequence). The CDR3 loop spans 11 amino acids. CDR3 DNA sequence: TGCAGTGCCAGTAGCGTTAGTGAGCAGTTCTTC. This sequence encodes CSASSVSEQFF.

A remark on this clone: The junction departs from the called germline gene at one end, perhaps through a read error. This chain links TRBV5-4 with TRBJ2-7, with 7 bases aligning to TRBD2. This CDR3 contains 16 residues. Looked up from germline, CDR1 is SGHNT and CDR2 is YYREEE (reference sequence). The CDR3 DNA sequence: TGTGCCAGCAGCTTGATTGCTAGCGGCGGCTCCGACGAGCAGTACTTC. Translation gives CASSLIASGGSDEQYF.

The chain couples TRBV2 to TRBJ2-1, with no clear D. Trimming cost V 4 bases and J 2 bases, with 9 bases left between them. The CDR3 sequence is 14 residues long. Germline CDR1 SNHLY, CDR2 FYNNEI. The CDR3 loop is CASSAEATYNEQFF. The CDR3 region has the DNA TGTGCCAGCAGTGCGGAAGCTACCTACAATGAGCAGTTCTTC.

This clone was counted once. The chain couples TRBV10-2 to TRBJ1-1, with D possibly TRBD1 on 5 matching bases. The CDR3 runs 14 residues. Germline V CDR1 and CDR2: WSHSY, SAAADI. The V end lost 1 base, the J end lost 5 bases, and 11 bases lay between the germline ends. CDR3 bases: TGCGCCAGCAGTGAGTTTTCCTGGGGGACTGAAGCTTTCTTT. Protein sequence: CASSEFSWGTEAFF.

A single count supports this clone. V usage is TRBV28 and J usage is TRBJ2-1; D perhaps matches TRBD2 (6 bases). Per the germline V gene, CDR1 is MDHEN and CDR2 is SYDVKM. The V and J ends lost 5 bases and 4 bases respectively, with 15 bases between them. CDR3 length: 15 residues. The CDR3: CASSEAGLRYNEQFF. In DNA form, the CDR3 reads TGTGCCAGCAGTGAAGCGGGCCTTCGGTACAATGAGCAGTTCTTC.

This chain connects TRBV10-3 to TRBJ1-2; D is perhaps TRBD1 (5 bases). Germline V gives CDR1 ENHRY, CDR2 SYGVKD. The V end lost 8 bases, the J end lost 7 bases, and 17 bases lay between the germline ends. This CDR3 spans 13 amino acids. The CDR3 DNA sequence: TGTGCCATCTCAGATTCAGGGTTGGGTGGCTACACCTTC. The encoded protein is CAISDSGLGGYTF.

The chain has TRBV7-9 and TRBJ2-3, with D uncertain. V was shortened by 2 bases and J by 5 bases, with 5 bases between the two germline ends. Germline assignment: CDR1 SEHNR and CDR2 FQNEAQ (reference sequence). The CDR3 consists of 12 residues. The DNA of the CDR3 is TGTGCCAGCAGCTTATTGCTAGATACGCAGTATTTT. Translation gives CASSLLLDTQYF.

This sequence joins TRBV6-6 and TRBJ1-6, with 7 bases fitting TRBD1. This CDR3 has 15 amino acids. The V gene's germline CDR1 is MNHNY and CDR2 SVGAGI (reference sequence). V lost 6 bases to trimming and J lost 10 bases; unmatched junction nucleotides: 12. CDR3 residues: CASRPGDRVGSPLHF. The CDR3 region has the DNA TGTGCCAGCAGGCCAGGCGACAGGGTAGGCTCACCCCTCCACTTT.

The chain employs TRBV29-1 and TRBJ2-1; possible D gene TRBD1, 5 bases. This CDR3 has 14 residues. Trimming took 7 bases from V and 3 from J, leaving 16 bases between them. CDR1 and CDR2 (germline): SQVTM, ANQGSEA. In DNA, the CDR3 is TGCAGCGGCGCAGGGCAGAATTTCTACAATGAGCAGTTCTTC. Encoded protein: CSGAGQNFYNEQFF.

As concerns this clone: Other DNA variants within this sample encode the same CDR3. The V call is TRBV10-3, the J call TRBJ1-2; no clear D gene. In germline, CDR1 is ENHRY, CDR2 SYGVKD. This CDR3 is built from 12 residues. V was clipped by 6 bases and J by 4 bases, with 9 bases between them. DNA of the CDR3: TGTGCCATCAGCGGCCAGAGCTATGGCTACACCTTC. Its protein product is CAISGQSYGYTF.

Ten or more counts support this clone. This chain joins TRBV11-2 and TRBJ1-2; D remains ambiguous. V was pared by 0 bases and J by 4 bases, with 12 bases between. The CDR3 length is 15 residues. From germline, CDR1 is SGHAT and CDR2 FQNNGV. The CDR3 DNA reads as TGTGCCAGCAGCTTAGATTCTACGGGTTTCTATGGCTACACCTTC. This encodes CASSLDSTGFYGYTF.

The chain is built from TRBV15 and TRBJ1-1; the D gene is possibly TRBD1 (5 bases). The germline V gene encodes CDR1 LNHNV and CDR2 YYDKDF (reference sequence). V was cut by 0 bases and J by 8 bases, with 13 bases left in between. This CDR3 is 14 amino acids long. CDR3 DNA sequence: TGTGCCACCAGCAGAGAGTTGTGGGGGTACGAAGCTTTCTTT. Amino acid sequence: CATSRELWGYEAFF.

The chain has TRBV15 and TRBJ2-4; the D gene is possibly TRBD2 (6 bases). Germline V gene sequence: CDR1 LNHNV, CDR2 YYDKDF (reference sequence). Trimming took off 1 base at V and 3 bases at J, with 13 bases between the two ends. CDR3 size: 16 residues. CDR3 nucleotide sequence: TGTGCCACCAGCAGAGGGGGGACGGGAGTCAAAAACATTCAGTACTTC. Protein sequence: CATSRGGTGVKNIQYF.

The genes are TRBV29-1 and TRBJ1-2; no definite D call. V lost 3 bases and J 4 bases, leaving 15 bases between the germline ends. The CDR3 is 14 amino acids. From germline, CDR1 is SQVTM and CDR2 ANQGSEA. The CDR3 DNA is TGCAGCGTTGACTTCCAGGCCCCCCCCTATGGCTACACCTTC. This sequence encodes CSVDFQAPPYGYTF.

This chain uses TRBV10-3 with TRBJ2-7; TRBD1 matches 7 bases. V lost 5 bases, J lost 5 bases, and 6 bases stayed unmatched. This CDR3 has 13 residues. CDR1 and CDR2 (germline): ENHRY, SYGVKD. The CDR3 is CAISNPTGNEQYF. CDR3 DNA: TGTGCCATCAGTAACCCGACAGGGAACGAGCAGTACTTC.

CDR3 sequence reads: CASSQGLRGYEQYF. DNA for the CDR3: TGCGCCAGCAGCCAAGGGCTCAGGGGCTACGAGCAGTACTTC. The chain is built from TRBV4-1 and TRBJ2-7; tentative D call: TRBD1 (6 bases). Between the trimmed V and J ends, which lost 1 base and 3 bases, there was a span of 10 bases. The CDR3 totals 14 residues. Germline CDR1 is MGHRA and CDR2 is YSYEKL.

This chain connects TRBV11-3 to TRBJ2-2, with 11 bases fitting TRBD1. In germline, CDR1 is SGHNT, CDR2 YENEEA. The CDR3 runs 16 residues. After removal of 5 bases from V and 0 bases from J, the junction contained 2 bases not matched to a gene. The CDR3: CASSPGQGANTGELFF. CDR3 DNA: TGTGCCAGCAGCCCGGGACAGGGGGCGAACACCGGGGAGCTGTTTTTT.

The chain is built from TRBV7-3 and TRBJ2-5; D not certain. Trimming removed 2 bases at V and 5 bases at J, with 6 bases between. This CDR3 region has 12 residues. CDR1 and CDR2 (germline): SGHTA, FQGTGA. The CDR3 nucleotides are TGTGCCAGCAGCTTATATGGGGAGACCCAGTACTTC. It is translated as CASSLYGETQYF.

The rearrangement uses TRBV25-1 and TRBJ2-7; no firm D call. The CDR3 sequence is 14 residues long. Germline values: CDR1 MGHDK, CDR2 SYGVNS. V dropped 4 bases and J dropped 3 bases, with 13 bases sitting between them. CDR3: CASSGELSLYEQYF. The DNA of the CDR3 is TGTGCCAGCAGTGGGGAATTGAGTCTCTACGAGCAGTACTTC.

CDR3 sequence (DNA): TGTGCCAGCAGTTACCGCCCCTATGGAGATACGCAGTATTTT. Residues: CASSYRPYGDTQYF. The V call is TRBV6-6, the J call TRBJ2-3; no clear D gene. This CDR3 has 14 amino acids. The V gene lost 2 bases and the J gene lost 5 bases, with 11 bases spanning the gap. CDR1 MNHNY and CDR2 SVGAGI come from the germline V gene (reference sequence).

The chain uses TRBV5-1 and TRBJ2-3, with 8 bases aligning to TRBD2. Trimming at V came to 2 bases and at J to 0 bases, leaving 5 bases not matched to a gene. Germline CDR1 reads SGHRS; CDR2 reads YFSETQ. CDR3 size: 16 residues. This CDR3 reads CASSFNSGASTDTQYF. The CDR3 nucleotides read TGCGCCAGCAGCTTTAATAGCGGGGCTAGCACAGATACGCAGTATTTT.

This chain's CDR3 is CASSSMADPSYEQYF. The CDR3 DNA follows: TGTGCCAGCAGCTCAATGGCGGACCCCTCCTACGAGCAGTACTTC. The chain combines TRBV9 with TRBJ2-7; D ambiguous. With 4 bases removed from V and 0 bases from J, the gap between germline ends came to 14 bases. The CDR3 has 15 residues. The germline CDR1 and CDR2 sequences are SGDLS and YYNGEE.

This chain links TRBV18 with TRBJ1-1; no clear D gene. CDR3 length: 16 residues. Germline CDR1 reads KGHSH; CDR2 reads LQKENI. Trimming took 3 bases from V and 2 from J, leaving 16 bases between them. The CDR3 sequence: CASSPSRIDLNTEAFF. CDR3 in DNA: TGTGCCAGCTCACCCTCCCGTATAGACTTAAACACTGAAGCTTTCTTT.

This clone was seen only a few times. CDR3 nucleotides: TGTGCCAGCAGTTACCGTCCCAACTATGGCTACACCTTC. Amino acids: CASSYRPNYGYTF. The rearrangement joins TRBV6-5 to TRBJ1-2; no reliable D call. This CDR3 is built from 13 residues. The germline V and J ends were trimmed by 2 bases and 2 bases, with 6 bases remaining between them. The germline CDR1 and CDR2 sequences are MNHEY and SVGAGI.

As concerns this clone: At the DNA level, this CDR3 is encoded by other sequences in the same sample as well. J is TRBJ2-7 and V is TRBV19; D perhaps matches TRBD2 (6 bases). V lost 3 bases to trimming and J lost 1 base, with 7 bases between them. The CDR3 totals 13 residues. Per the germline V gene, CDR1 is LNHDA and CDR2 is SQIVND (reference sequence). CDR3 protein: CASSMGLSYEQYF. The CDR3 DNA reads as TGTGCCAGTAGTATGGGACTTTCCTACGAGCAGTACTTC.

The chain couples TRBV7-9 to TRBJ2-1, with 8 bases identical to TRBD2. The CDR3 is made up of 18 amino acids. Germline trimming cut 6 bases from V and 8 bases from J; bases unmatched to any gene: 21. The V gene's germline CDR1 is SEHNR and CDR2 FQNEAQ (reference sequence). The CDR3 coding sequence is TGTGCCAGCAGTTCCCCAAGCGGGAGTTTCGGCAACATTGATGAGCAGTTCTTC. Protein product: CASSSPSGSFGNIDEQFF.

CDR3 loop: CATSRGFPRELFF. The CDR3 DNA reads as TGTGCCACCAGCAGAGGATTCCCCCGGGAGCTGTTTTTT. The J gene is TRBJ2-2, the V gene TRBV15; the D is unclear. V lost 1 base to trimming and J lost 9 bases, with 9 bases between them. The CDR3 runs 13 residues. Germline loops: CDR1 LNHNV, CDR2 YYDKDF (reference sequence). Full variable domain (rest looked up from reference TRBV15 and TRBJ2-2): DAMVIQNPRYQVTQFGKPVTLSCSQTLNHNVMYWYQQKSSQAPKLLFHYYDKDFNNEADTPDNFQSRRPNTSFCFLDIRSPGLGDTAMYLCATSRGFPRELFFGEGSRLTVL.

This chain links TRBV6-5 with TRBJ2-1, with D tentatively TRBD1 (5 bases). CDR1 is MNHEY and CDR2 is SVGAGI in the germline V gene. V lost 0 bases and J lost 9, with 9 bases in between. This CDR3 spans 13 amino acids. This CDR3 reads CASSYSSGIEQFF. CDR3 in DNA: TGTGCCAGCAGTTACTCCTCAGGGATTGAGCAGTTCTTC.

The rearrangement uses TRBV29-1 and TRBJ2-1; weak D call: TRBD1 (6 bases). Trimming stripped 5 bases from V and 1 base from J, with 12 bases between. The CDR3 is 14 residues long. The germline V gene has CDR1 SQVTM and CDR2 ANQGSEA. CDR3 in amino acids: CSVPTGSSYNEQFF. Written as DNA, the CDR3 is TGCAGCGTTCCCACAGGGAGTTCCTACAATGAGCAGTTCTTC.

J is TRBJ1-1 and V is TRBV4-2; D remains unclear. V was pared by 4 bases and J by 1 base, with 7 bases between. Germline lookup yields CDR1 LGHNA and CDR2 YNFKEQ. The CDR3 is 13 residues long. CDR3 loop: CASSLSGNTEAFF. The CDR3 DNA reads TGTGCCAGCAGCCTAAGCGGGAACACTGAAGCTTTCTTT.

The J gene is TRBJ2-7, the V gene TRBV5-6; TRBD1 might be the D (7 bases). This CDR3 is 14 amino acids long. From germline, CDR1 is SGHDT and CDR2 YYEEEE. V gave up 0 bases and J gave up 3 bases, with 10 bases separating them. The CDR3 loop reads CASSLGRGVYEQYF. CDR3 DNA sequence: TGTGCCAGCAGCTTGGGCAGGGGGGTCTACGAGCAGTACTTC.

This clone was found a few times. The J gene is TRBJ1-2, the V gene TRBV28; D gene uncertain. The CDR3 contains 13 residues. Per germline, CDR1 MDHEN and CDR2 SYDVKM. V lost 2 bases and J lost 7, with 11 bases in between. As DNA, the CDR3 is TGTGCCAGCAGTTTAGGACTGGCTTTTGGCTACACCTTC. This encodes CASSLGLAFGYTF.